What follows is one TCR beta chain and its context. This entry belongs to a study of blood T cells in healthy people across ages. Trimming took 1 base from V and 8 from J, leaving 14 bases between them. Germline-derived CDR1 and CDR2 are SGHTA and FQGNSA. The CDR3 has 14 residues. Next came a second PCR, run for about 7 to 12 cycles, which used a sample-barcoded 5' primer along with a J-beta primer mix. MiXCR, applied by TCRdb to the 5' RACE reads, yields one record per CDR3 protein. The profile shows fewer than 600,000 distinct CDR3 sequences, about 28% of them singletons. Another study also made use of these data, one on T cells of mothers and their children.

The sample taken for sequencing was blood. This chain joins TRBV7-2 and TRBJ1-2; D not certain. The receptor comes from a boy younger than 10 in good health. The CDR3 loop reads CASSLVPEIYGYTF. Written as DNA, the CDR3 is TGTGCCAGCAGCTTAGTCCCGGAAATCTACGGCTACACCTTC.